One and the same sample provided the 23 T cell receptor beta chains below, sequenced in a study of CD8+CD57+ T cells in acquired aplastic anemia. Investigators profiled TCR beta VDJ and CDR3 from genomic DNA template. TCRdb reprocessed the reads with MiXCR, giving one entry per CDR3 protein. Seen here are 130,000 or so distinct CDR3 sequences, approximately 50% observed once, and the top ten hold approximately 28%. By flow cytometry, patients selected for sequencing had shown an expansion of CD8+CD57+ cells. The sequenced material came from sorted CD4+, CD8+, or CD8+CD57+ T cells (not recorded which) from PBMCs. Receptors originate from a human donor with aplastic anemia.

There are many counts of this clonotype. V and J are TRBV2 and TRBJ2-7; 11 nucleotides align to TRBD2. CDR3 size: 17 residues. Looked up from germline, CDR1 is SNHLY and CDR2 is FYNNEI. V shed 3 bases, J shed 2 bases, and the junction held 9 bases outside the gene matches. CDR3: CASSESTSGSWTYEQYF. The DNA for the CDR3 is TGTGCCAGCAGTGAGAGCACTAGCGGGAGTTGGACCTACGAGCAGTACTTC.

This clonotype was counted at least ten times. V gene TRBV5-1 combines with J gene TRBJ2-7; 8 bases agree with TRBD2. In germline, CDR1 is SGHRS, CDR2 YFSETQ. The ends lost 0 bases at V and 2 bases at J; junction bases unmatched: 4. The CDR3 sequence is 15 residues long. CDR3 DNA: TGCGCCAGCAGCTTGGCAGCGGGGGACCCCTACGAGCAGTACTTC. It yields the protein CASSLAAGDPYEQYF.

This clonotype qualifies as hyperexpanded (1% or more). The V and J genes are TRBV5-6 and TRBJ1-2, with D uncertain. The V and J ends lost 0 bases and 2 bases respectively, with 5 bases between them. CDR3 length: 13 amino acids. CDR1 is SGHDT and CDR2 is YYEEEE in the germline V gene. The CDR3 loop reads CASSLAGNYGYTF. CDR3 DNA sequence: TGTGCCAGCAGCTTGGCTGGGAACTATGGCTACACCTTC.

The rearrangement joins TRBV3-1 to TRBJ2-3; 7 bases match TRBD2. CDR3 length equals 16 residues. Germline CDR1 and CDR2: LGHDT and YNNKEL (reference sequence). With V trimmed by 4 bases and J by 4 bases, 11 bases remained unmatched. The CDR3 sequence: CASSLRPQRGSDTQYF. The CDR3 bases are TGTGCCAGCAGCCTCAGACCTCAGCGGGGATCAGATACGCAGTATTTT.

The chain recombines TRBV12-3 or TRBV12-4 with TRBJ2-3; TRBD2 matches 7 bases. V was pared by 3 bases and J by 8 bases, with 20 bases of the junction left unmatched. The CDR3 contains 18 residues. The CDR3 is CASSFPGDQGGPPGTQYF. CDR3 nucleotides: TGTGCCAGCAGTTTCCCCGGGGATCAGGGAGGGCCCCCAGGTACGCAGTATTTT.

The V call is TRBV25-1, the J call TRBJ1-5; tentative D call: TRBD1 (5 bases). V lost 4 bases, J lost 0 bases, and 13 bases lay in between. Germline values: CDR1 MGHDK, CDR2 SYGVNS. CDR3 size: 16 residues. CDR3 in DNA: TGTGCCAGCAGTGCCAACCGGGACGGTAGCAATCAGCCCCAGCATTTT. The encoded protein is CASSANRDGSNQPQHF.

The V gene is TRBV7-2, the J gene TRBJ2-5; D remains ambiguous. CDR3 length equals 15 residues. The V gene's germline CDR1 is SGHTA and CDR2 FQGNSA. Trimming removed 3 bases at V and 0 bases at J, with 11 bases between. The CDR3 here is CASSFDPVYQETQYF. The CDR3, as DNA: TGTGCCAGCAGCTTCGATCCGGTGTACCAAGAGACCCAGTACTTC.

V and J are TRBV9 and TRBJ1-2, with 7 bases identical to TRBD1. The CDR3 is 14 residues long. The germline V gene has CDR1 SGDLS and CDR2 YYNGEE. Unmatched junction bases numbered 4, after V lost 0 bases and J lost 5 bases. In nucleotides, the CDR3 is TGTGCCAGCAGCGTAGCTACAGGGGCTTATGGCTACACCTTC. This codes for CASSVATGAYGYTF.

V gene TRBV5-1 combines with J gene TRBJ2-7; 11 bases line up with TRBD2. Losses at the gene ends were 4 bases for V and 2 bases for J; bases not matched to a gene: 5. The germline gives CDR1 SGHRS, CDR2 YFSETQ. The CDR3 is 15 residues long. The CDR3, as DNA: TGCGCCAGCAGCCTTACTAGCGGGGGACCCTACGAGCAGTACTTC. This gives the protein CASSLTSGGPYEQYF.

This clonotype was found a few times. The CDR3 DNA reads TGTGCCAGCAGTTTAGGGACAGGGGGATCCTACGAGCAGTACTTC. It encodes CASSLGTGGSYEQYF. The chain is built from TRBV27 and TRBJ2-7, with 11 bases fitting TRBD1. The CDR3 runs to 15 residues. Germline V gene data show CDR1 as MNHEY and CDR2 as SMNVEV (reference sequence). The trim removed 2 bases at V and 1 base at J, leaving 1 base unmatched.

The chain uses TRBV12-3 or TRBV12-4 and TRBJ2-5, with a tentative D call TRBD1 (7 bases). The V gene lost 5 bases and the J gene lost 13 bases, with 20 bases spanning the gap. The CDR3 consists of 13 residues. The CDR3 loop is CASSQTPGGGTYF. As DNA, the CDR3 is TGTGCCAGCAGTCAGACTCCAGGGGGAGGAACGTACTTC.

This rearrangement joins TRBV15 to TRBJ2-3, with 12 bases lining up with TRBD2. This CDR3 is built from 17 residues. J was trimmed by 3 bases and V by 1 base; bases with no gene match: 5. CDR1 is LNHNV, CDR2 YYDKDF, per germline (reference sequence). CDR3 sequence (DNA): TGTGCCACCAGCAGAGGTTCTAGCGGGGGGGAAACAGATACGCAGTATTTT. This sequence encodes CATSRGSSGGETDTQYF.

The chain uses TRBV2 and TRBJ2-5; D possibly matches TRBD1 or TRBD2 (5 bases each). V gave up 8 bases and J gave up 0 bases, with 10 bases separating them. Germline V gives CDR1 SNHLY, CDR2 FYNNEI. This CDR3 has 13 amino acids. The CDR3 DNA follows: TGTGCCAGCCTGGGACGCAACCAAGAGACCCAGTACTTC. Its translation is CASLGRNQETQYF. Combining the CDR3 with reference TRBV2 and TRBJ2-5 gives the whole variable domain EPEVTQTPSHQVTQMGQEVILRCVPISNHLYFYWYRQILGQKVEFLVSFYNNEISEKSEIFDDQFSVERPDGSNFTLKIRSTKLEDSAMYFCASLGRNQETQYFGPGTRLLVL.

V and J are TRBV4-3 and TRBJ1-4; no definite D call. V lost 0 bases and J lost 0, with 11 bases in between. This CDR3 has 17 amino acids. In germline, CDR1 is LGHNA, CDR2 YSLEER. The CDR3 spells CASSQDRAVATNEKLFF. The DNA for the CDR3 is TGCGCCAGCAGCCAAGATCGAGCGGTCGCAACTAATGAAAAACTGTTTTTT.

DNA of the CDR3: TGTGCCACTACCCGGGACAGGGGCGACGAGCAGTACTTC. This gives the protein CATTRDRGDEQYF. V gene TRBV10-3 combines with J gene TRBJ2-7; 10 nucleotides align to TRBD1. The CDR3 consists of 13 residues. After removal of 10 bases from V and 5 bases from J, the junction contained 8 bases not matched to a gene. CDR1 and CDR2 (germline): ENHRY, SYGVKD.

In regard to this clonotype: With a much larger clone just one base away, this may be a read error. This chain uses TRBV6-1 with TRBJ2-1; TRBD2 matches 11 bases. The CDR3 consists of 16 residues. Germline values: CDR1 MNHNS, CDR2 SASEGT. This chain's CDR3 is CASSSTSGSPYNEQLF. For the CDR3, the DNA is TGTGCCAGCAGCTCCACTAGCGGGAGCCCCTACAATGAGCAGCTCTTC.

The V and J genes are TRBV7-2 and TRBJ1-2; 7 bases match TRBD1. The trim removed 2 bases at V and 8 bases at J, leaving 5 bases unmatched. Germline CDR1 reads SGHTA; CDR2 reads FQGNSA. The CDR3 has 13 amino acids. CDR3 DNA: TGTGCCAGCAGCTTACCGACAGGGAGCGGCTACACCTTC. Protein product: CASSLPTGSGYTF.

The rearrangement joins TRBV29-1 to TRBJ1-4; no clear D gene. CDR3 length: 14 residues. Germline V gene sequence: CDR1 SQVTM, CDR2 ANQGSEA. Deletions cut 4 bases from V and 0 bases from J, with 9 bases between. The CDR3 loop is CSVGAGATNEKLFF. CDR3 nucleotide sequence: TGCAGCGTTGGGGCGGGTGCAACTAATGAAAAACTGTTTTTT. Supplemented by reference TRBV29-1 and TRBJ1-4, the full variable domain reads SAVISQKPSRDICQRGTSLTIQCQVDSQVTMMFWYRQQPGQSLTLIATANQGSEATYESGFVIDKFPISRPNLTFSTLTVSNMSPEDSSIYLCSVGAGATNEKLFFGSGTQLSVL.

The gene calls are TRBV15 and TRBJ2-7, with D possibly matching TRBD2 (6 bases). The CDR3 extends over 15 amino acids. Germline CDR1 and CDR2: LNHNV and YYDKDF (reference sequence). V was pared by 8 bases and J by 5 bases, with 22 bases between. The CDR3 DNA follows: TGTGCCACCCGAGGCCGGGACTCAGCTTATAACGAGCAGTACTTC. This translates into CATRGRDSAYNEQYF. The full variable domain, with the rest looked up from reference TRBV15 and TRBJ2-7, is DAMVIQNPRYQVTQFGKPVTLSCSQTLNHNVMYWYQQKSSQAPKLLFHYYDKDFNNEADTPDNFQSRRPNTSFCFLDIRSPGLGDTAMYLCATRGRDSAYNEQYFGPGTRLTVT.

The chain is built from TRBV19 and TRBJ2-7; TRBD1 matches 8 bases. The CDR3 runs to 15 residues. Per germline, CDR1 LNHDA and CDR2 SQIVND (reference sequence). Losses at the gene ends were 5 bases for V and 2 bases for J; bases not matched to a gene: 8. The CDR3 loop is CASSYTDRATYEQYF. CDR3 in DNA: TGTGCCAGTAGTTACACGGACAGGGCGACCTACGAGCAGTACTTC.

J is TRBJ1-1 and V is TRBV2, with D possibly TRBD1 on 6 matching bases. The CDR3 extends over 12 amino acids. CDR1 SNHLY and CDR2 FYNNEI come from the germline V gene. The CDR3, as DNA: TGTGCTCTCGGACAGCTTAACACTGAAGCTTTCTTT. Protein: CALGQLNTEAFF.

This sequence joins TRBV19 and TRBJ2-1; TRBD2 agrees at 7 bases. CDR1 is LNHDA and CDR2 is SQIVND in the germline V gene (reference sequence). This CDR3 comprises 12 residues. With V trimmed by 5 bases and J by 8 bases, 3 bases remained unmatched. The CDR3 loop is CASSFGLDEQFF. CDR3 bases: TGTGCCAGTAGTTTCGGACTAGATGAGCAGTTCTTC.

The chain couples TRBV6-5 to TRBJ2-5; perhaps TRBD2 as D (5 bases). V lost 2 bases, J lost 5 bases, and 15 bases lay in between. The CDR3 spans 15 residues. Germline CDR1 and CDR2: MNHEY and SVGAGI. The CDR3 bases are TGTGCCAGCAGTTACGAGGGTTCCCCGAGGGAGACCCAGTACTTC. Translation gives CASSYEGSPRETQYF.